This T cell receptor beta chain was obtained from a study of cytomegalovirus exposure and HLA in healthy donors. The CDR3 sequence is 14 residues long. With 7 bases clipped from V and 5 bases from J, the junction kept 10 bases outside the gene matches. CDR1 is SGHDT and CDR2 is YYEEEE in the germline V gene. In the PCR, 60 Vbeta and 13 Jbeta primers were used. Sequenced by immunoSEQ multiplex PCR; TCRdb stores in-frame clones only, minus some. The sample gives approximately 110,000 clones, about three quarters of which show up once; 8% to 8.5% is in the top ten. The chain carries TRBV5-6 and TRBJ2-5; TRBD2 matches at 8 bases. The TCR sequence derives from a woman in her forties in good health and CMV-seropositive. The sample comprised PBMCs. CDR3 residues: CASSYGGARETQYF. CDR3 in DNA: TGTGCCAGCTCCTACGGGGGGGCCCGTGAGACCCAGTACTTC.